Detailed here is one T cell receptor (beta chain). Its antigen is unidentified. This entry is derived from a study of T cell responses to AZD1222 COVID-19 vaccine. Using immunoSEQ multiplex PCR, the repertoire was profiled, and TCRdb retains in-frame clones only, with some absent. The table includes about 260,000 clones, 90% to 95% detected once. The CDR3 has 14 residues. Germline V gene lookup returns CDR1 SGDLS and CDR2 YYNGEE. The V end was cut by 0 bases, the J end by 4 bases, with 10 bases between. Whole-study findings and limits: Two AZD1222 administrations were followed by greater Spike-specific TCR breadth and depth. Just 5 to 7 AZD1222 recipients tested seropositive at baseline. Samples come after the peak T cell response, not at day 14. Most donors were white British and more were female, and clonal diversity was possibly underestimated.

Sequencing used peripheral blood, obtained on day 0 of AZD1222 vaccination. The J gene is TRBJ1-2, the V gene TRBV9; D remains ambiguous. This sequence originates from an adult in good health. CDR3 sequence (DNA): TGTGCCAGCAGCGTAGTAGGGCAGCCCTATGGCTACACCTTC. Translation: CASSVVGQPYGYTF.